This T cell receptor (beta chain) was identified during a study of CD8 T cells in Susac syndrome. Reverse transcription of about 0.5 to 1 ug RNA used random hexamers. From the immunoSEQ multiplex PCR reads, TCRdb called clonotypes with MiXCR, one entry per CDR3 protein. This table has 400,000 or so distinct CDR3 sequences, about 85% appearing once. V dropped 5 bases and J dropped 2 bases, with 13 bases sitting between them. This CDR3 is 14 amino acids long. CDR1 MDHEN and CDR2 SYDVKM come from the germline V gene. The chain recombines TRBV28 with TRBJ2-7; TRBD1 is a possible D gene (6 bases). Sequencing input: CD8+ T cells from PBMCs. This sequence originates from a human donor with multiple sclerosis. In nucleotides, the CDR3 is TGTGCCAGCAGTAGCAGGGGATATGCCTACGAGCAGTACTTC. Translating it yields CASSSRGYAYEQYF.